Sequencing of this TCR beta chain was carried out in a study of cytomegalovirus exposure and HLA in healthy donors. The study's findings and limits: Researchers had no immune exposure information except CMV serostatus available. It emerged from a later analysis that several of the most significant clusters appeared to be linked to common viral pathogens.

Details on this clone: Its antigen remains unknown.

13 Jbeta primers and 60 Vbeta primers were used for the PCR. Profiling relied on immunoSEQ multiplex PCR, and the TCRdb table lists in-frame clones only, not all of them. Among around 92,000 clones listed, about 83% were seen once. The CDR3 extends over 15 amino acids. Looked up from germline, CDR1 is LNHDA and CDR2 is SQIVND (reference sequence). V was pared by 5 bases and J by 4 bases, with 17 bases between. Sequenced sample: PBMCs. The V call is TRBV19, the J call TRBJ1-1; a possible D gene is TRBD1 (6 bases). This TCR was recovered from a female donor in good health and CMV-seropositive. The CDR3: CASSLPTGGFTEAFF. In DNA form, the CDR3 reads TGTGCCAGTAGTCTCCCAACGGGGGGCTTCACTGAAGCTTTCTTT.